The 16 T cell receptor beta chains presented below share a single source sample, sequenced in a study of blood T cell repertoires in COVID-19. Assay used: immunoSEQ multiplex PCR; TCRdb lists only in-frame clones, some missing. The repertoire includes roughly 360,000 clones, 88% of them detected once, and around 0.91% sits in the top ten. Specimen: PBMCs or T cells enriched from blood (not recorded which). These receptors were collected from a woman aged 25 to 45 with acute COVID-19.

The chain uses TRBV2 and TRBJ1-6; 7 nucleotides line up with TRBD1. J gave up 1 base and V 10 bases, and 7 bases lay outside the gene matches. This CDR3 is 15 amino acids long. Germline CDR1 SNHLY, CDR2 FYNNEI. The CDR3 loop is CAIATGKSYNSPLHF. In nucleotides, the CDR3 is TGTGCCATCGCGACAGGGAAGTCCTATAATTCACCCCTCCACTTT.

This chain joins TRBV2 and TRBJ2-7; TRBD1 matches 7 bases. This CDR3 has 15 residues. Per the germline V gene, CDR1 is SNHLY and CDR2 is FYNNEI. The trim removed 2 bases at V and 0 bases at J, leaving 4 bases unmatched. The CDR3 DNA is TGTGCCAGCAGTGAAATGGGACAGCCCTCCTACGAGCAGTACTTC. It encodes CASSEMGQPSYEQYF.

The rearrangement uses TRBV7-2 and TRBJ1-1; D unresolved. Germline V CDR1 and CDR2: SGHTA, FQGNSA. CDR3 size: 13 residues. Trimming removed 3 bases from V and 10 bases from J, with 15 bases in between. CDR3 residues: CASSFIGRRRAFF. CDR3 coding DNA: TGTGCCAGCAGCTTTATTGGGCGACGCAGAGCTTTCTTT.

The rearrangement links TRBV10-3 to TRBJ2-5; the match to TRBD1 covers 8 bases. J lost 5 bases, V lost 3 bases, and 2 bases had no gene match. There are 13 residues in the CDR3. Germline CDR1 reads ENHRY; CDR2 reads SYGVKD. CDR3 sequence: CAISDGQGETQYF. The CDR3 nucleotides are TGTGCCATCAGTGACGGACAGGGCGAGACCCAGTACTTC.

This sequence joins TRBV24-1 and TRBJ1-5; 7 positions match TRBD1. The germline V gene has CDR1 KGHDR and CDR2 SFDVKD. V gave up 5 bases and J gave up 3 bases; unmatched junction bases: 12. The CDR3 spans 17 residues. The CDR3 reads CATSGQRTGKNNQPQHF. The CDR3 bases are TGTGCCACCAGTGGCCAGAGGACAGGAAAAAACAATCAGCCCCAGCATTTT.

The rearrangement links TRBV27 to TRBJ2-3, with TRBD1 identical over 8 bases. V lost 6 bases, J lost 2 bases, and 13 bases stayed unmatched. CDR3 length: 17 residues. The V gene's germline CDR1 is MNHEY and CDR2 SMNVEV (reference sequence). This CDR3 is CASRAFGQGLFTDTQYF. DNA of the CDR3: TGTGCCAGCAGGGCATTCGGACAGGGTCTCTTCACAGATACGCAGTATTTT.

This clone was seen a handful of times. The chain has TRBV11-2 and TRBJ2-3; 9 nucleotides line up with TRBD1. The CDR3 contains 15 residues. With 1 base clipped from V and 1 base from J, the junction kept 0 bases outside the gene matches. Germline V CDR1 and CDR2: SGHAT, FQNNGV. The CDR3 DNA follows: TGTGCCAGCAGCTTAGGGGACAGGGGCACAGATACGCAGTATTTT. It encodes CASSLGDRGTDTQYF.

The J gene is TRBJ1-2, the V gene TRBV9; 10 positions agree with TRBD1. The CDR3 totals 13 residues. Trimming took 4 bases from V and 14 from J; bases not matched to a gene: 11. CDR1 is SGDLS and CDR2 is YYNGEE in the germline V gene. DNA for the CDR3: TGTGCCAGCAGCCAACCGGGACAGGGGCCTAGGACCTTC. This sequence encodes CASSQPGQGPRTF.

The rearrangement uses TRBV5-4 and TRBJ2-5; 11 nucleotides match TRBD2. Germline V gives CDR1 SGHNT, CDR2 YYREEE (reference sequence). The CDR3 spans 15 residues. J was trimmed by 2 bases and V by 1 base; bases with no gene match: 1. CDR3 amino acids: CASSLRLAGQETQYF. Written as DNA, the CDR3 is TGTGCCAGCAGCTTGCGACTAGCGGGGCAAGAGACCCAGTACTTC.

This sequence joins TRBV4-1 and TRBJ1-1, with D unresolved. Germline CDR1 and CDR2: MGHRA and YSYEKL. V lost 3 bases, J lost 1 base, and 3 bases lay in between. This CDR3 has 12 amino acids. The CDR3 protein is CASSHGNTEAFF. The CDR3 region has the DNA TGCGCCAGCAGCCACGGGAACACTGAAGCTTTCTTT.

The V call is TRBV2, the J call TRBJ2-5; TRBD2 matches at 11 bases. This CDR3 contains 15 residues. Germline V gene lookup returns CDR1 SNHLY and CDR2 FYNNEI. The ends lost 6 bases at V and 1 base at J; junction bases unmatched: 4. For the CDR3, the DNA is TGTGCCAGCAGCCCTAGCGGGGGGCCCCAAGAGACCCAGTACTTC. Its protein is CASSPSGGPQETQYF.

The rearrangement joins TRBV2 to TRBJ1-3; 7 bases are shared with TRBD1. CDR3 size: 12 residues. Trimming cost V 5 bases and J 9 bases; bases outside gene matches: 4. Germline V lookup: CDR1 SNHLY, CDR2 FYNNEI. CDR3 residues: CASSSQGGTIYF. The CDR3 bases are TGTGCCAGCAGTTCCCAGGGGGGCACCATATATTTT. Filled out from reference TRBV2 and TRBJ1-3, the complete variable domain reads EPEVTQTPSHQVTQMGQEVILRCVPISNHLYFYWYRQILGQKVEFLVSFYNNEISEKSEIFDDQFSVERPDGSNFTLKIRSTKLEDSAMYFCASSSQGGTIYFGEGSWLTVV.

This sequence joins TRBV7-2 and TRBJ2-7; 10 positions match TRBD1. The trim removed 4 bases at V and 3 bases at J, leaving 6 bases unmatched. Germline assignment: CDR1 SGHTA and CDR2 FQGNSA. The CDR3 has 15 amino acids. The DNA for the CDR3 is TGTGCCAGCAGCTCCCTCGGACAGGGGGGCTACGAGCAGTACTTC. Amino acid sequence: CASSSLGQGGYEQYF.

As to this clone: Additional DNA sequences in this sample encode the identical CDR3. V is TRBV7-2 and J is TRBJ2-7; 9 bases match TRBD1. Germline CDR1 reads SGHTA; CDR2 reads FQGNSA. The junction had 5 bases not matched to a gene; V was cut back by 1 base and J by 4 bases. The CDR3 extends over 15 amino acids. The CDR3 spells CASSLGGTGTYEQYF. CDR3 in DNA: TGTGCCAGCAGCTTAGGGGGGACAGGGACGTACGAGCAGTACTTC.

This clone was recorded only once. This chain uses TRBV7-9 with TRBJ1-1, with TRBD1 matching over 10 bases. V lost 5 bases, J lost 7 bases, and 13 bases stayed unmatched. Germline V gene sequence: CDR1 SEHNR, CDR2 FQNEAQ (reference sequence). This CDR3 comprises 16 residues. CDR3 region: CASSPLGTGVIDEAFF. CDR3 nucleotide sequence: TGTGCCAGCAGCCCCCTGGGGACAGGGGTGATCGATGAAGCTTTCTTT.

The chain links TRBV11-3 to TRBJ1-5; D possibly corresponds to TRBD1 (6 bases). V shed 1 base and J shed 5 bases, with 15 bases lying between them. CDR1 SGHNT and CDR2 YENEEA come from the germline V gene. The CDR3 runs 16 residues. CDR3 amino acids: CASSLADQGPDQPQHF. CDR3 coding DNA: TGTGCCAGCAGCTTAGCTGACCAGGGGCCCGATCAGCCCCAGCATTTT.